This T cell receptor (beta chain) stems from a study of cytomegalovirus exposure and HLA in healthy donors (dated by TCRdb to the late 2010s). Some background on the complete study: An earlier analysis of several hundred of the donors reported 276 Gb of sequence data and 95 million to 130 million unique TCR beta sequences obtained from about 170 million T cells. The number of typed donors differed by locus: about 629-640 for A, B, C, DRB1 and DQB1; 500 to 550 for DQA1; around 580 for DPA1; and roughly 450 for DPB1. Every discovery cohort repertoire had been produced on one sequencing platform. Roughly five DR-DQ haplotypes were handled as single units for association and clustering, since linkage in the cohort was strong. In a later analysis, previously published TCR beta repertoires from several hundred donors were re-analyzed and high-resolution HLA genotyping was added so that TCR occurrence patterns could be studied. Rather than using new phenotypic data, the later analysis identified candidate immune exposures from TCR beta sequences and from how often those sequences occurred across donors. Among about 400 genotyped donors of the cohort, an average of approximately 240,000 unique TCR beta nucleotide sequences was sequenced per donor, of which 15% to 20% were non-productive. The study profiled the T cell repertoires of about 720 subjects by immunosequencing and related them to cytomegalovirus serostatus. Donor age, sex, ethnicity and CMV serostatus were compiled alongside the repertoire data. Among the 398 genotyped donors, around 81% belonged to the genetic ancestry cluster associated with self-reported Caucasian donors. In a later genetic analysis, genome-wide SNP genotypes for about three fifths of the 666 donors were used, and that subset was treated as a discovery cohort. The study was designed to test whether signatures of past pathogen exposure could be identified by cataloging public T cell receptors. A separate validation cohort of over 95 different subjects was used in addition to the roughly 700-subject first cohort. Around 320 gigabases of sequencing data and roughly 90 million unique TCR sequences were included in an early release covering 550 to 650 HLA-typed donors. In an earlier analysis of over 550 of the donors, high-throughput TCR beta sequencing was used to judge whether each TCR beta V gene segment behaved as functional or pseudogenic. To predict cytomegalovirus infection status, the study combined high-throughput TCR immunosequencing, statistical association of individual TCRs with disease status, and machine learning. HLA typing covered class I and class II loci at four-digit resolution. Broad study findings and their caveats: Several of the top co-occurrence clusters appeared to be linked to parvovirus B19, influenza, CMV and Epstein-Barr virus, according to a later analysis. The study gave a list of 150 to 200 TCR beta chains associated with cytomegalovirus. About 17 rarely observed V segments, including chromosome 9 orphons, were excluded from the earlier analysis of about 500 of the donors because counts were too low. A further reported finding was that TCR beta sequences accurately predicted the HLA-A and HLA-B alleles for most subjects in the first cohort. In a later genetic analysis, a missense DCLRE1C variant was associated with V-gene and J-gene trimming of TCR beta chains, and the association was replicated in an independent cohort. At a false discovery rate of 0.05, a later analysis linked 16,000 or so TCR beta sequences to specific HLA alleles. In a later analysis, HLA-associated TCR beta chains were found to be more clonally expanded and to have lower generation probabilities than equally common non-associated chains. Across donors, most TCR sequences were observed very rarely, whereas some public TCRs were present in many individuals. Correlated functional status among segregating V segments might reflect linkage disequilibrium, but an unknown experimental factor could not be ruled out. In this cohort, only TCR beta chains were sequenced, and detectable features were limited by the absence of alpha or paired-chain data. According to a later analysis, TCR association rates differed among HLA loci, with DRB1 alleles showing the most associated TCRs and HLA-C alleles showing the fewest. Immune exposure information for the cohort was limited to CMV serostatus. In vitro tests confirmed that a few of the cytomegalovirus-associated TCR beta chains recognize cytomegalovirus antigens. The authors suggested that the approach could potentially be extended to other disease states and immunological phenotypes. A cluster of highly shared sequence variants was judged likely to represent a technical artifact of the sequencing pipeline. Presence/absence analyses assumed roughly uniform sequencing depth across donors, an assumption that may not hold. In a later genetic analysis, fewer N-insertions in productive TCRs were reported among donors in an Asian-associated ancestry cluster than the approximately 670-donor mean. According to a later analysis, most CMV-associated TCR beta chains appeared to be HLA-restricted, and the HLA associations seemed to be driven largely by CMV exposure. In an earlier analysis of several hundred of the donors, most TCR beta V segments were observed in productive rearrangements about 87% or about 30% of the time, broadly matching IMGT annotations. Because HLA typing was missing for some donors at each locus, association tests included only the typed subset. The classifier was reported to diagnose cytomegalovirus status with high specificity and sensitivity in both the original cohort and the validation cohort. When HLA alleles, especially DR and DQ, strongly co-occurred, TCR associations were difficult to assign to individual alleles.

The cohort consisted of hundreds of healthy bone marrow donors. At the time of sampling, every cohort member was nominally healthy, though immune exposures that went unrecorded were likely present. The donor tested CMV seronegative, placing the donor among the 300 to 450 seronegative members of the cohort. A peripheral blood sample was collected from each donor, and TCR beta sequencing was performed on peripheral blood mononuclear cells. The Qiagen DNeasy Blood Extraction Kit was used to extract genomic DNA from the blood cell samples. The library was made by the immunoSEQ multiplex PCR assay. For the multiplex PCR, a mixture combining 60 forward primers for TCR Vbeta segments and 13 reverse primers for TCR Jbeta segments was used. A multiplex PCR assay on genomic DNA amplified the CDR3 region of rearranged TCR beta genes. On the Illumina HiSeq System, the amplified TCR beta libraries were sequenced as 87-base-pair reads. As for the authors' bioinformatics: A later analysis tallied around 80 million unique TCR beta chains across the 666 repertoires, and about 12 million of those chains were shared by two or more donors. To remove PCR and sequencing errors, raw reads were error-corrected and collapsed into unique sequences using a nearest-neighbor algorithm that merged closely related sequences. CDR3 sequences were aligned to IMGT reference sequences to assign V, D and J gene segments. For a sequence to be retained, a match of at least six nucleotides to both a V gene segment and a J gene segment was required. A rearrangement counted as productive if the CDR3 had no stop codons and remained in frame with V and J, and every other rearrangement counted as non-productive. Following IMGT convention, CDR3 was defined as the stretch from the second conserved V-encoded cysteine to the conserved J-encoded phenylalanine. The earlier analysis of 587 of the donors excluded sequences that lacked an unambiguous match to a single V gene segment. An earlier analysis of almost 600 of the donors classified V segments as functional when productive rearrangements were above 56.7% and as segregating when the standard deviation between donors was above 5%. A statistical classification framework was built for diagnosing cytomegalovirus status from the catalog of TCR beta chain sequences. In a later analysis, TCR nucleotide sequences were compared against IMGT/GENE-DB human TR gene sequences so that V and J genes could be assigned. A later analysis assigned CDR3 sequences and most-parsimonious VDJ recombination scenarios with the TCRdist pipeline. In a later analysis, each TCR beta chain was defined by its CDR3 amino acid sequence together with its V-gene family, and reads without a unique V-gene family were excluded. As a way to deal with suspected cross-contamination and a sequencing artifact, a later analysis dropped 450 to 600 nucleotide sequences that were highly shared and had low generation probability. A later analysis calculated a clonal expansion index for each public chain from normalized within-repertoire ranks of inferred template counts. In a later analysis, generation probabilities were computed using a VDJ recombination model fitted to out-of-frame rearrangements, and the results were checked against IGoR. In a later analysis, TCR-TCR, TCR-HLA and TCR-CMV co-occurrence was scored with hypergeometric tests, and a repertoire-size bias correction was applied to TCR pairs. In a later analysis, false discovery rates were estimated by permuting HLA or CMV assignments 20 times. In a later analysis, co-occurring TCRs were grouped using DBSCAN, and TCRdist sequence similarity was added for clustering within HLA-allele-positive subsets. Co-occurrence clustering excluded repertoires with fewer than 30,000 or more than 120,000 public chains, plus five with anomalous nucleotide sharing. Held by TCRdb, this immuneACCESS table contains in-frame sequences only and omits some clones. Under half of the omission traces to an unresolved V gene where checked; the cause of the rest is unknown. The V and J calls and clone size are taken from that table; D and trimming were inferred from the DNA. The sample table contains some 120,000 clones; only one count was recorded for approximately 80% of them. Of the sample, roughly 1.8% is held by the ten largest clones.

With respect to this clone: There is no known antigen for this receptor. Base qualities are not at hand, and no much larger clone is one base apart.

This clonotype was sampled from a man aged 18 to 30 in good health and CMV-seronegative. The sequencing sample was made of PBMCs.

Read as DNA, the sequence is TGTGCCAGCAGCCTGGGGGGTTTGGGGGATGGCTACACCTTC. It translates as CASSLGGLGDGYTF. The chain couples TRBV9 to TRBJ1-2, with TRBD1 tentatively as D gene (5 bases match). A distance of 16 bases separates the germline ends of V and J, which lose 4 bases and 6 bases respectively. The germline V gene yields SGDLS for CDR1 and YYNGEE for CDR2. From its cysteine to its phenylalanine, the CDR3 spans 14 amino acids. Only the CDR3 DNA is retained, 42 bases long and in frame from the first base.